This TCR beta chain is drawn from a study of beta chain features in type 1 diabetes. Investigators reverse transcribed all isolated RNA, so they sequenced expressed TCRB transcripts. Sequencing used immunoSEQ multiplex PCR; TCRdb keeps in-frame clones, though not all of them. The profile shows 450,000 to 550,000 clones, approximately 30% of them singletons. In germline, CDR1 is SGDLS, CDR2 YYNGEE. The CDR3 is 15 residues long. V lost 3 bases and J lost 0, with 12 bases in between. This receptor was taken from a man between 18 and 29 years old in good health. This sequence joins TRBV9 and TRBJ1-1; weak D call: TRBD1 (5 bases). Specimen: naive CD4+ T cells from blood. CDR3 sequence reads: CASSDRDSMNTEAFF. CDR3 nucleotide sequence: TGTGCCAGCAGCGACCGAGACAGCATGAACACTGAAGCTTTCTTT.